This TCR beta chain was sequenced for a study of memory CD4+ T cells and cytomegalovirus serostatus. Overall study: Donors were healthy Belgian adults, under 10 CMV seropositive and 20 to 30 seronegative.

Using immunoSEQ multiplex PCR, the repertoire was profiled, and TCRdb retains in-frame clones only, with some absent. Of tens of thousands of clones detected, about four fifths appear once; the ten largest clones hold approximately 0.64%. The sort gate was single viable CD3+CD4+CD8-CD45RO+ cells for memory CD4+ T cells. Serostatus was set by detecting CMV pp150, pp28, p38, p52 IgG. Positive selection with CD4 microbeads enriched total CD4+ T cells. Germline assignment: CDR1 SGHDT and CDR2 YYEEEE. After removal of 4 bases from V and 4 bases from J, the junction contained 5 bases not matched to a gene. The CDR3 consists of 14 residues. The study's findings and limits: Of 150 to 200 reported CMV TCRbeta sequences, 65 to 85 were found in memory CD4+ repertoires.

As concerns this clone: The antigen is not known.

The TCR sequence derives from an adult in good health and CMV-seronegative. The sequenced material came from memory CD4+ T cells from blood. This chain links TRBV5-6 with TRBJ1-3, with 7 bases identical to TRBD1. For the CDR3, the DNA is TGTGCCAGCAGCCCCAGGGGGTCCGGAAACACCATATATTTT. Amino acid sequence: CASSPRGSGNTIYF.